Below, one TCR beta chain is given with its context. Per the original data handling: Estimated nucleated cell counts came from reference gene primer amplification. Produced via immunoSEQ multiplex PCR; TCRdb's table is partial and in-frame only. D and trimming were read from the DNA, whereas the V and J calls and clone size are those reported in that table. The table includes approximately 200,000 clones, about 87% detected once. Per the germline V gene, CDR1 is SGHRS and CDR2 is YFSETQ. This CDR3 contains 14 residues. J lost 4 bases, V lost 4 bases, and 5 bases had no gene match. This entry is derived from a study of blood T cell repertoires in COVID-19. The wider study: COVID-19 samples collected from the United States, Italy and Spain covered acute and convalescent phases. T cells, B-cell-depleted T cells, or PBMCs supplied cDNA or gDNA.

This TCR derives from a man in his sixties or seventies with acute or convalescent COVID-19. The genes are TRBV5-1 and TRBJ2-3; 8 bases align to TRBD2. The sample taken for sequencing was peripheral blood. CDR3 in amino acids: CASSPAGAADTQYF. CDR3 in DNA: TGCGCCAGCAGCCCAGCGGGAGCCGCAGATACGCAGTATTTT. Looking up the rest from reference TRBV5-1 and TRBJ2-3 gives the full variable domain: KAGVTQTPRYLIKTRGQQVTLSCSPISGHRSVSWYQQTPGQGLQFLFEYFSETQRNKGNFPGRFSGRQFSNSRSEMNVSTLELGDSALYLCASSPAGAADTQYFGPGTRLTVL.